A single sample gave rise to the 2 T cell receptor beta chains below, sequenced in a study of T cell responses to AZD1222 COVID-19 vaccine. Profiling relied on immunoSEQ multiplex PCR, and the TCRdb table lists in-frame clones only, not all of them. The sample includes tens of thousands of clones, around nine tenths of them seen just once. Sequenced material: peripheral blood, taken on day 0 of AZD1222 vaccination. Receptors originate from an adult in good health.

CDR3 sequence: CASSLAGNHNQPQHF. The DNA for the CDR3 is TGTGCCAGCAGCTTAGCGGGAAACCACAATCAGCCCCAGCATTTT. This chain joins TRBV7-2 and TRBJ1-5; no clear D. The CDR3 sequence is 15 residues long. Germline V gene data show CDR1 as SGHTA and CDR2 as FQGNSA. V dropped 0 bases and J dropped 3 bases, with 9 bases sitting between them.

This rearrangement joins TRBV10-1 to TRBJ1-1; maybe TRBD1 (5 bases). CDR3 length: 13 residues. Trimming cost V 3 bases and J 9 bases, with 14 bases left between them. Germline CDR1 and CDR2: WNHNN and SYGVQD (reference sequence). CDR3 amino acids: CASSDPTGDKAFF. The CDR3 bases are TGCGCCAGCAGTGATCCAACAGGAGATAAAGCTTTCTTT.